This T cell receptor (beta chain) is drawn from a study of blood T cell repertoires in COVID-19 (TCRdb year 2020). Context from the whole study: Samples covering the acute and convalescent phases of COVID-19 were provided by collaborators in the United States, Italy and Spain. The prospective study material was composed of cDNA or gDNA derived from T cells, B-cell-depleted T cells, or PBMCs. Nearly every sample came with metadata listing a de-identified subject ID, COVID-19 status, age in years and sex. The samples were drawn from the first 160 participants of the ongoing ImmuneRACE study and from 950 to 1,500 subjects provided by 6 global collaborators. Subjects who had been exposed to COVID-19, were actively infected with it, or had recovered from it provided the deeply sampled blood TCRbeta repertoires that made up the dataset. Where available, HLA class I and class II types were taken from metadata supplied by the sample provider and were not determined by assay-based typing. The repertoires were released in a freely available public database intended as a resource for research on the immune response to SARS-CoV-2. Overall results and qualifications from the work: How much clinical and demographic metadata was included differed by source and by participant, and the metadata was provided uncurated.

One collaborating source in Seattle enrolled patients while the patients were actively infected and followed the patients over time throughout the course of disease. Whole blood was collected in K2EDTA tubes by collaborating institutions according to the institutions' own protocols. Collaborator samples were shipped for TCRbeta analysis as frozen whole blood, isolated PBMCs, or DNA extracted from either sample type. TCRbeta CDR3 regions were amplified from genomic DNA using the immunoSEQ Assay, a bias-controlled multiplex PCR. The study's own analysis went as follows. Within the assay, amplification of reference gene primers was used to estimate how many nucleated cells each sample contained. To quantify the absolute abundance of each unique TCRbeta CDR3 rearrangement, sequence reads were collapsed and filtered. For each sample, productive Simpson clonality was calculated as the square root of Simpson's diversity index across productive rearrangements. Sourced from immuneACCESS, this table was stored by TCRdb with only in-frame sequences that have V and J called. A share of the clones is absent; for the studies checked, an unresolved V gene accounts for under half, and the remainder has no known explanation. V, J and clone size derive from that table, while D and trimming were established from the DNA sequence. For this sample there are approximately 350,000 clones; approximately 88% appear just once. Around 3% of the sample rests with the top ten.

Here V drops 4 bases and J drops 7 bases, and the junction holds 13 bases not matched to any gene. Via the germline V gene, CDR1 is LGHNA and CDR2 YSLEER. From the cysteine up to the phenylalanine, the CDR3 has a length of 16 residues. Of all the DNA, just the CDR3 is kept, 48 bases in frame from base 1. As for this clone: Its antigen specificity is not known. No much larger clone is present one base from it, and per-base qualities are unavailable.

The TCR originated in a woman in her thirties with COVID-19, enrolled during active disease. The V gene is TRBV4-3 and the J gene is TRBJ1-2, with TRBD1 identical over 9 junction bases. Input material: peripheral blood. The CDR3 amino acid sequence is: CASSLSVGQGIPGYTF. The nucleotide sequence is TGCGCCAGCAGCCTGTCAGTGGGACAGGGAATACCTGGCTACACCTTC.